The 32 T cell receptor beta chains presented below share a single source sample, sequenced in a study of T cell changes during pregnancy in multiple sclerosis. TCRdb's table, derived via immunoSEQ multiplex PCR, lists solely in-frame clones and lacks some. Here the sample spans tens of thousands of clones, approximately 80% being singletons. The specimen was CD4+ T cells from peripheral blood mononuclear cells, collected before pregnancy. Receptors originate from a female donor with multiple sclerosis, enrolled in a pregnancy study.

Turning to this clone: One end of the junction varies from germline; a read error may be responsible. The chain combines TRBV7-2 with TRBJ2-7; D may be TRBD2 (6 bases). The CDR3 sequence is 14 residues long. Germline V gene sequence: CDR1 SGHTA, CDR2 FQGNSA. The CDR3 sequence is CASSLDGGGYVQYF. DNA for the CDR3: TGTGCCAGCAGCTTAGATGGGGGAGGCTACGTGCAGTACTTC.

The chain uses TRBV19 and TRBJ1-5; unclear D gene. CDR1 and CDR2 from the germline V gene are LNHDA and SQIVND (reference sequence). Trimming pared 1 base from V and 3 bases from J, leaving 10 bases between. This CDR3 has 15 residues. The CDR3 reads CASSIGAVLNQPQHF. CDR3 in DNA: TGTGCCAGTAGTATAGGGGCCGTCCTCAATCAGCCCCAGCATTTT.

The chain couples TRBV5-4 to TRBJ1-3; a weak D match, TRBD1 (6 bases). Germline V gives CDR1 SGHNT, CDR2 YYREEE (reference sequence). V lost 2 bases and J 0 bases, leaving 9 bases between the germline ends. CDR3 size: 15 residues. The CDR3 bases are TGTGCCAGCAGCTTACAGGGACCCTCTGGAAACACCATATATTTT. As protein: CASSLQGPSGNTIYF.

The gene calls are TRBV5-6 and TRBJ2-7; 7 bases are shared with TRBD1. After removal of 4 bases from V and 2 bases from J, the junction contained 9 bases not matched to a gene. The CDR3 runs to 15 residues. CDR1 is SGHDT, CDR2 YYEEEE, per germline. CDR3: CASSMGQLMTYEQYF. The DNA for the CDR3 is TGTGCCAGCAGCATGGGACAGCTTATGACCTACGAGCAGTACTTC.

The genes are TRBV7-6 and TRBJ1-5, with a weak D call TRBD1 (6 bases). There are 12 residues in the CDR3. CDR1 is SGHVS and CDR2 is FNYEAQ in the germline V gene. The ends were cut back, 11 bases at V and 5 bases at J, with 13 bases in the middle. The CDR3 sequence: CAVGGGDQPQHF. The CDR3 DNA follows: TGTGCCGTGGGGGGGGGCGATCAGCCCCAGCATTTT. Supplemented by reference TRBV7-6 and TRBJ1-5, the full variable domain reads GAGVSQSPRYKVTKRGQDVALRCDPISGHVSLYWYRQALGQGPEFLTYFNYEAQQDKSGLPNDRFSAERPEGSISTLTIQRTEQRDSAMYRCAVGGGDQPQHFGDGTRLSIL.

This clone was detected many times. V gene TRBV7-2 combines with J gene TRBJ2-4, with D perhaps matching TRBD1 (6 bases). Deletions cut 5 bases from V and 5 bases from J, with 10 bases between. The V gene's germline CDR1 is SGHTA and CDR2 FQGNSA. The CDR3 is 13 residues long. CDR3 in amino acids: CASSRNRENIQYF. The CDR3, as DNA: TGTGCCAGCAGCCGTAACAGGGAAAACATTCAGTACTTC. Complete variable domain (other parts from reference TRBV7-2 and TRBJ2-4): GAGVSQSPSNKVTEKGKDVELRCDPISGHTALYWYRQSLGQGLEFLIYFQGNSAPDKSGLPSDRFSAERTGGSVSTLTIQRTQQEDSAVYLCASSRNRENIQYFGAGTRLSVL.

The chain couples TRBV29-1 to TRBJ2-2; 9 bases agree with TRBD2. Germline lookup yields CDR1 SQVTM and CDR2 ANQGSEA. V shed 7 bases and J 0 bases; nucleotides not matched to a gene: 9. CDR3 length equals 16 residues. Written as DNA, the CDR3 is TGCAGCGGGCGTTATAGCGGGGGCCCGAACACCGGGGAGCTGTTTTTT. Translation: CSGRYSGGPNTGELFF.

The V call is TRBV19, the J call TRBJ2-2; 8 nucleotides match TRBD2. V dropped 10 bases and J dropped 5; count of bases not matched to a gene: 12. Germline CDR1 LNHDA, CDR2 SQIVND (reference sequence). The CDR3 has 15 amino acids. DNA of the CDR3: TGTGCCACCCGAGCGGGACTAGGGGGGACCGGGGAGCTGTTTTTT. Translation: CATRAGLGGTGELFF.

The V call is TRBV5-1, the J call TRBJ2-1; D possibly corresponds to TRBD2 (6 bases). The CDR3 covers 14 residues. Deletions cut 3 bases from V and 6 bases from J, with 13 bases between. Germline lookup yields CDR1 SGHRS and CDR2 YFSETQ. Here the CDR3 DNA reads TGCGCCAGCAGCTGGGACTCAGGGAGCAATGAGCAGTTCTTC. Amino acid sequence: CASSWDSGSNEQFF.

This chain links TRBV19 with TRBJ1-1; D is uncertain. Germline V CDR1 and CDR2: LNHDA, SQIVND (reference sequence). The ends were cut back, 7 bases at V and 10 bases at J, with 25 bases in the middle. CDR3 length: 15 amino acids. In DNA form, the CDR3 reads TGTGCCAGTACTACCCAAACCGGGTCTGCGGGGTCAGCTTTCTTT. It yields the protein CASTTQTGSAGSAFF.

The V call is TRBV27, the J call TRBJ1-3, with D uncertain. The V end lost 4 bases, the J end lost 0 bases, and 10 bases lay between the germline ends. Germline V gene sequence: CDR1 MNHEY, CDR2 SMNVEV (reference sequence). This CDR3 comprises 15 residues. The CDR3 region is CASSSSKISGNTIYF. In nucleotides, the CDR3 is TGTGCCAGCAGTTCTAGTAAAATCTCTGGAAACACCATATATTTT.

The V gene is TRBV6-1, the J gene TRBJ2-1; D is possibly TRBD2 (6 bases). V lost 1 base and J lost 3, with 10 bases in between. CDR3 length: 15 residues. From germline, CDR1 is MNHNS and CDR2 SASEGT. The CDR3: CASSEDPAGYNEQFF. The CDR3 coding sequence is TGTGCCAGCAGTGAAGACCCAGCGGGCTACAATGAGCAGTTCTTC.

The V and J genes are TRBV30 and TRBJ1-5; TRBD1 matches at 7 bases. CDR1 GTSNPN and CDR2 SVGIG come from the germline V gene (reference sequence). This CDR3 has 13 residues. The V gene end was trimmed by 4 bases and the J gene end by 6 bases; junction bases not matched to a gene: 6. This CDR3 reads CAWNRGSGQPQHF. Here the CDR3 DNA reads TGTGCCTGGAACAGGGGAAGTGGTCAGCCCCAGCATTTT. The entire variable domain, with the rest obtained from reference TRBV30 and TRBJ1-5, is as follows: SQTIHQWPATLVQPVGSPLSLECTVEGTSNPNLYWYRQAAGRGLQLLFYSVGIGQISSEVPQNLSASRPQDRQFILSSKKLLLSDSGFYLCAWNRGSGQPQHFGDGTRLSIL.

The chain carries TRBV5-1 and TRBJ2-5; D possibly corresponds to TRBD1 (5 bases). The CDR3 contains 13 residues. V was trimmed by 5 bases and J by 1 base, leaving 9 bases between them. The germline V gene has CDR1 SGHRS and CDR2 YFSETQ. The CDR3 loop is CASSQGSQETQYF. The CDR3, as DNA: TGCGCCAGCAGTCAGGGAAGCCAAGAGACCCAGTACTTC.

The J gene is TRBJ2-5, the V gene TRBV5-1; no reliable D call. The CDR3 sequence is 14 residues long. Germline lookup yields CDR1 SGHRS and CDR2 YFSETQ. The V and J ends lost 2 bases and 3 bases respectively, with 11 bases between them. The CDR3 DNA follows: TGCGCCAGCAGCTTTGACCGGAGCGAAGAGACCCAGTACTTC. Protein product: CASSFDRSEETQYF.

This chain joins TRBV19 and TRBJ2-5, with D tentatively TRBD2 (7 bases). There are 12 residues in the CDR3. The germline V and J ends were trimmed by 8 bases and 4 bases, with 11 bases remaining between them. CDR1 is LNHDA, CDR2 SQIVND, per germline (reference sequence). CDR3 DNA: TGTGCCAGTCGGGGGGCCGGAGAGACCCAGTACTTC. Residues: CASRGAGETQYF.

J is TRBJ2-3 and V is TRBV30; 8 bases map to TRBD2. Trimming removed 3 bases from V and 2 bases from J; junction bases left unmatched: 1. The CDR3 loop spans 13 amino acids. Germline assignment: CDR1 GTSNPN and CDR2 SVGIG (reference sequence). In nucleotides, the CDR3 is TGTGCCTGGAGACTAGCGGCCACAGATACGCAGTATTTT. It is translated as CAWRLAATDTQYF. The whole variable domain, filled in from reference TRBV30 and TRBJ2-3, reads SQTIHQWPATLVQPVGSPLSLECTVEGTSNPNLYWYRQAAGRGLQLLFYSVGIGQISSEVPQNLSASRPQDRQFILSSKKLLLSDSGFYLCAWRLAATDTQYFGPGTRLTVL.

This chain uses TRBV11-2 with TRBJ1-2; weak D call: TRBD1 (6 bases). Per the germline V gene, CDR1 is SGHAT and CDR2 is FQNNGV. The CDR3 extends over 15 amino acids. V was pared by 5 bases and J by 5 bases, with 18 bases between. CDR3 DNA: TGTGCCAGCAGCCCCCGGGTAGGGGGGGAGTATGGCTACACCTTC. Residues: CASSPRVGGEYGYTF.

The chain links TRBV5-1 to TRBJ2-5; TRBD2 agrees at 11 bases. CDR3 length: 15 amino acids. CDR1 and CDR2 (germline): SGHRS, YFSETQ. Trimming cost V 4 bases and J 2 bases; bases outside gene matches: 4. CDR3 protein: CASSRGLAEQETQYF. The DNA of the CDR3 is TGCGCCAGCAGCCGGGGACTAGCGGAACAAGAGACCCAGTACTTC.

The chain joins TRBV4-2 to TRBJ1-1; maybe TRBD1 (5 bases). The CDR3 has 17 residues. V was trimmed by 4 bases and J by 3 bases, leaving 21 bases between them. Looked up from germline, CDR1 is LGHNA and CDR2 is YNFKEQ. CDR3 coding DNA: TGTGCCAGCAGCCGGGCAATGGGGTCCAGGGAGGACACTGAAGCTTTCTTT. Protein sequence: CASSRAMGSREDTEAFF.

V gene TRBV7-2 combines with J gene TRBJ1-1; the D is unclear. Trimming took 2 bases from V and 0 from J, leaving 10 bases between them. The CDR3 runs to 15 residues. Germline assignment: CDR1 SGHTA and CDR2 FQGNSA. Here the CDR3 reads CASSLQTGMNTEAFF. As DNA, the CDR3 is TGTGCCAGCAGCTTACAGACGGGAATGAACACTGAAGCTTTCTTT. Full variable domain (remainder filled in from reference TRBV7-2 and TRBJ1-1): GAGVSQSPSNKVTEKGKDVELRCDPISGHTALYWYRQSLGQGLEFLIYFQGNSAPDKSGLPSDRFSAERTGGSVSTLTIQRTQQEDSAVYLCASSLQTGMNTEAFFGQGTRLTVV.

In its sample, this clone was seen once. The chain recombines TRBV11-1 with TRBJ2-3, with no clear D. Germline loops: CDR1 SGHAT, CDR2 FQDESV (reference sequence). V dropped 1 base and J dropped 2 bases, with 7 bases sitting between them. This CDR3 has 14 residues. CDR3 in DNA: TGTGCCAGCAGCTTAGGTCCCTTCACAGATACGCAGTATTTT. It yields the protein CASSLGPFTDTQYF.

The chain employs TRBV14 and TRBJ1-1, with D tentatively TRBD1 (5 bases). Trimming stripped 3 bases from V and 0 bases from J, with 14 bases between. The CDR3 is 16 residues long. Germline-derived CDR1 and CDR2 are SGHDN and FVKESK. The CDR3 DNA is TGTGCCAGCAGCCAGAACCCGGGACTGATGAACACTGAAGCTTTCTTT. This sequence encodes CASSQNPGLMNTEAFF. The entire variable domain, with the rest obtained from reference TRBV14 and TRBJ1-1, is as follows: EAGVTQFPSHSVIEKGQTVTLRCDPISGHDNLYWYRRVMGKEIKFLLHFVKESKQDESGMPNNRFLAERTGGTYSTLKVQPAELEDSGVYFCASSQNPGLMNTEAFFGQGTRLTVV.

The chain carries TRBV19 and TRBJ1-2; D gene ambiguous. Trimming removed 8 bases from V and 3 bases from J, with 13 bases in between. Germline CDR1 and CDR2: LNHDA and SQIVND (reference sequence). This CDR3 is built from 13 residues. For the CDR3, the DNA is TGTGCCAGTCGGGAGGGAAATTACTATGGCTACACCTTC. Protein product: CASREGNYYGYTF.

V usage is TRBV18 and J usage is TRBJ2-7, with D perhaps matching TRBD2 (6 bases). The CDR3 extends over 13 amino acids. V lost 6 bases to trimming and J lost 5 bases, with 14 bases between them. Germline loops: CDR1 KGHSH, CDR2 LQKENI. The CDR3 DNA reads TGTGCCAGCTCCACCGCGGGGTCCAACGAGCAGTACTTC. Its translation is CASSTAGSNEQYF. The complete variable domain, with remaining parts taken from reference TRBV18 and TRBJ2-7, reads NAGVMQNPRHLVRRRGQEARLRCSPMKGHSHVYWYRQLPEEGLKFMVYLQKENIIDESGMPKERFSAEFPKEGPSILRIQQVVRGDSAAYFCASSTAGSNEQYFGPGTRLTVT.

This clone occurred once. Written as DNA, the CDR3 is TGCGCCAGCAGCTTGGTGTCTGGGGGCTGGTACAATGAGCAGTTCTTC. This codes for CASSLVSGGWYNEQFF. This chain uses TRBV5-1 with TRBJ2-1, with a tentative D call TRBD1 (6 bases). V gave up 0 bases and J gave up 4 bases, with 14 bases separating them. The CDR3 is made up of 16 amino acids. Germline CDR1 is SGHRS and CDR2 is YFSETQ.

The V call is TRBV7-2, the J call TRBJ2-3; the D gene is possibly TRBD2 (6 bases). This CDR3 is 17 amino acids long. The germline V gene encodes CDR1 SGHTA and CDR2 FQGNSA. V gave up 0 bases and J gave up 1 base, with 14 bases separating them. DNA of the CDR3: TGTGCCAGCAGCTTAGCGCGACGGGGAGGAGGCACAGATACGCAGTATTTT. This sequence encodes CASSLARRGGGTDTQYF.

The chain is built from TRBV6-5 and TRBJ2-7, with D possibly matching TRBD1 (5 bases). The CDR3 extends over 15 amino acids. The V gene's germline CDR1 is MNHEY and CDR2 SVGAGI. V was cut by 7 bases and J by 0 bases, with 16 bases left in between. The CDR3 DNA follows: TGTGCCAGCATGCCAGGGATCTCTGCCTCCTACGAGCAGTACTTC. This gives the protein CASMPGISASYEQYF.

The chain uses TRBV6-5 and TRBJ2-3; 8 bases line up with TRBD2. Germline values: CDR1 MNHEY, CDR2 SVGAGI. This CDR3 has 16 amino acids. The V and J ends lost 3 bases and 5 bases, in that order; junction bases with no gene match: 10. The CDR3 sequence: CASSYGRGGQGDTQYF. CDR3 bases: TGTGCCAGCAGTTATGGACGGGGGGGCCAGGGAGATACGCAGTATTTT.

The chain employs TRBV5-5 and TRBJ2-6; D is possibly TRBD2 (5 bases). Between the trimmed V and J ends, which lost 0 bases and 2 bases, there was a span of 9 bases. The CDR3 has 16 amino acids. The germline gives CDR1 SGHKS, CDR2 YYEKEE (reference sequence). This CDR3 is CASSLAGETGANVLTF. The DNA for the CDR3 is TGTGCCAGCAGCTTGGCCGGGGAAACTGGGGCCAACGTCCTGACTTTC.

The genes are TRBV14 and TRBJ1-2, with D tentatively TRBD1 (5 bases). The CDR3 consists of 11 residues. The V gene lost 8 bases and the J gene lost 5 bases, with 9 bases spanning the gap. The germline V gene has CDR1 SGHDN and CDR2 FVKESK. The DNA for the CDR3 is TGTGCCAGCGGAAGGGGATATGGCTACACCTTC. Translated, it gives CASGRGYGYTF.

The chain carries TRBV6-1 and TRBJ1-2; unclear D gene. V lost 6 bases, J lost 6 bases, and 14 bases lay in between. The CDR3 has 13 residues. Per germline, CDR1 MNHNS and CDR2 SASEGT. The CDR3 reads CASRQVPRDGYTF. The DNA of the CDR3 is TGTGCCAGCAGGCAGGTACCGAGGGATGGCTACACCTTC.